A single sample gave rise to the 8 T cell receptor beta chains below, sequenced in a study of T-cell memory formation after mild COVID-19. Using its own MiXCR run on the 5' RACE reads, TCRdb lists one record per CDR3 protein. The sample lists nearly 200,000 distinct CDR3 sequences; around 16% were seen once. Sequencing input: PBMCs or a T cell subset sorted from them (not recorded which). Receptors originate from an adult woman who had mild COVID-19 (a few samples of this study predate the infection). Cell type and time point are not known.

This clonotype was counted ten times or more. A read error may produce the germline difference seen at one junction end. The chain links TRBV5-1 to TRBJ2-3, with D perhaps TRBD1 (5 bases). This CDR3 region has 13 residues. In germline, CDR1 is SGHRS, CDR2 YFSETQ. CDR3 in DNA: TGTGCCAGCTCATTCCAGGGAACAGATACGCAGTATTTT. Translating gives CASSFQGTDTQYF.

The sample holds a few counts of this clonotype. This sequence joins TRBV10-3 and TRBJ2-3; 10 bases line up with TRBD2. This CDR3 has 15 amino acids. J was trimmed by 0 bases and V by 5 bases; bases with no gene match: 2. In germline, CDR1 is ENHRY, CDR2 SYGVKD. The CDR3 DNA sequence: TGTGCCATCAGTCGGACTAGCGGCAGCACAGATACGCAGTATTTT. Amino acids: CAISRTSGSTDTQYF.

This chain uses TRBV6-2 or TRBV6-3 with TRBJ1-1, with TRBD1 as a possible D gene (6 bases). The CDR3 consists of 15 residues. V lost 6 bases and J 2 bases, leaving 16 bases between the germline ends. Germline V gene sequence: CDR1 MNHEY, CDR2 SVGEGT. The CDR3 nucleotides read TGTGCCAGCAGCCAGGGGCAGGCGCTTAACACTGAAGCTTTCTTT. Amino acid sequence: CASSQGQALNTEAFF.

The chain has TRBV4-2 and TRBJ2-6; TRBD2 is a possible D gene (5 bases). The CDR3 has 15 residues. V was clipped by 4 bases and J by 3 bases, with 10 bases between them. CDR1 and CDR2 from the germline V gene are LGHNA and YNFKEQ. The CDR3 region is CASSPLEGGANVLTF. CDR3 DNA sequence: TGTGCCAGCAGCCCTCTTGAGGGTGGGGCCAACGTCCTGACTTTC.

A word on this clonotype: Its ends do not fully match the called genes, so a read error is possible. The V call is TRBV6-5, the J call TRBJ1-5; TRBD1 matches at 9 bases. This CDR3 has 16 residues. In germline, CDR1 is MNHEY, CDR2 SVGAGI. The CDR3 protein is CASRKNRGRGNQPQHF. CDR3 bases: TGTGCCAGCAGGAAAAACAGGGGGCGCGGCAATCAGCCGCAGCATTTT.

The gene calls are TRBV10-3 and TRBJ1-4; D is possibly TRBD1 (5 bases). The CDR3 spans 14 residues. Germline lookup yields CDR1 ENHRY and CDR2 SYGVKD. V lost 7 bases and J lost 6, with 15 bases in between. The DNA of the CDR3 is TGTGCCATCATGGGGACGGGAACCGATGAAAAACTGTTTTTT. Its translation: CAIMGTGTDEKLFF.

The CDR3 DNA is TGTGCCAGCAGTTGGATTGGGGAGACCCAGTACTTC. It specifies CASSWIGETQYF. V gene TRBV6-2 or TRBV6-3 combines with J gene TRBJ2-5; no clear D gene. The V gene's germline CDR1 is MNHEY and CDR2 SVGEGT. The V end was cut by 4 bases, the J end by 5 bases, with 8 bases between. This CDR3 region has 12 residues.

The genes are TRBV5-4 and TRBJ2-7; 9 nucleotides line up with TRBD1. The length of the CDR3 is 14 residues. V shed 4 bases, J shed 5 bases, and the junction held 7 bases outside the gene matches. Germline lookup yields CDR1 SGHNT and CDR2 YYREEE (reference sequence). The DNA of the CDR3 is TGTGCCAGCAGCCCACAGGGGGCGTCGAACGAGCAGTACTTC. Its translation: CASSPQGASNEQYF.